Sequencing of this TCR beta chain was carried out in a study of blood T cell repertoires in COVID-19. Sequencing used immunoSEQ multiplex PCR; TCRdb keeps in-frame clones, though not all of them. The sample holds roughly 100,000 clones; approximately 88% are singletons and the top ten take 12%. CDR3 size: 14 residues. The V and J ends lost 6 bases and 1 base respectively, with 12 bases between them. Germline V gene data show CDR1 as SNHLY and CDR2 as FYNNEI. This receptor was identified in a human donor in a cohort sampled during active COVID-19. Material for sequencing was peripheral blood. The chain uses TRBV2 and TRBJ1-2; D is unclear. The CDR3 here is CASRFFGDNYGYTF. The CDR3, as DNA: TGTGCCAGCAGGTTCTTTGGAGATAACTATGGCTACACCTTC.